The rows below give T cell receptor beta chains drawn from one sample of a study of STAT5B mutations in CD4+ large granular lymphocyte leukemia. Sequencing used immunoSEQ multiplex PCR; TCRdb keeps in-frame clones, though not all of them. This table holds about 36,000 clones, around 72% found once. The sample taken for sequencing was CD4+ T cells from blood buffy coats. The receptor set was obtained from a human donor in good health. Each CDR3 is given with its conserved first and last residue. D genes are given only for firm matches. Size is omitted from some rows. Given values are once, few, many or a class for expanded clones.

d_call	v_call	j_call	clone_size	cdr3_length	cdr3_nt	cdr3_aa
.	TRBV4-3	TRBJ1-5	.	15	TGCGCCAGCAGCCAAGAGGGAGGTTCCAATCAGCCCCAGCATTTT	CASSQEGGSNQPQHF
.	TRBV6-5	TRBJ2-4	.	15	TGTGCCAGCAGTTCTCGGGTACTAGCCAAAAACATTCAGTACTTC	CASSSRVLAKNIQYF
.	TRBV21-1	TRBJ2-7	.	16	TGTGCCAGCAGAGAGGACAGGGAGAACTTAAACTACGAGCAGTACTTC	CASREDRENLNYEQYF
.	TRBV6-6	TRBJ2-5	.	15	TGTGCCAGCAGTTACTCGAGTGTGGCGGGGGAGACCCAGTACTTC	CASSYSSVAGETQYF
.	TRBV5-1	TRBJ2-5	.	15	TGCGCCAGCAGCTTGGGACAGGGAGGGGAGGAGACCCAGTACTTC	CASSLGQGGEETQYF
TRBD1	TRBV4-3	TRBJ1-1	.	14	TGCGCCAGCAGCCCCACAGGGGAGTACACTGAAGCTTTCTTT	CASSPTGEYTEAFF
.	TRBV30	TRBJ1-1	.	15	TGTGCCTGGAGTAGGGGGATGGGTAAGGACACTGAAGCTTTCTTT	CAWSRGMGKDTEAFF
TRBD2	TRBV19	TRBJ2-1	once	14	TGTGCCAGTAGTCCTGGACTAGCGGGATACGAGCAGTTCTTC	CASSPGLAGYEQFF
.	TRBV9	TRBJ1-3	.	17	TGTGCCAGCAGCGCGCAGGACCTCGCCGGGGGCGAAAACACCATATATTTT	CASSAQDLAGGENTIYF
.	TRBV6-4	TRBJ2-2	.	17	TGTGCCAGCAGTGAGCCCAGAGGGCTCGGGGACACCGGGGAGCTGTTTTTT	CASSEPRGLGDTGELFF
.	TRBV6-1	TRBJ2-7	few	13	TGTGCCAGCAGGGCAGGGACGGTATACGAGCAGTACTTC	CASRAGTVYEQYF
.	TRBV9	TRBJ2-1	.	16	TGTGCCAGCAGCGTTCGGGCCTTAAACGACAATGCGGAGCAGTTCTTC	CASSVRALNDNAEQFF
.	TRBV27	TRBJ2-3	.	16	TGTGCCAGCAAAACCGGGGCCGGGAAACTCACAGATACGCAGTATTTT	CASKTGAGKLTDTQYF
TRBD1	TRBV11-2	TRBJ2-1	.	18	TGTGCCAGCAGCTTAATGGGAACCGGGACAGGGATTTACAATGAGCAGTTCTTC	CASSLMGTGTGIYNEQFF
.	TRBV20-1	TRBJ1-4	.	11	TGCAGTGCCAGAACTAATGAAAAACTGTTTTTT	CSARTNEKLFF
.	TRBV19	TRBJ2-7	.	13	TGTGCCAGTAGTATTGGGTACTCCTACGAGCAGTACTTC	CASSIGYSYEQYF
TRBD2	TRBV4-2	TRBJ2-5	.	21	TGTGCCAGCAGCCAAGAGTTGGGACTAGCGGGGGCCTTACAATACCAAGAGACCCAGTACTTC	CASSQELGLAGALQYQETQYF
TRBD1	TRBV5-1	TRBJ2-5	.	15	TGCGCCAGTTGGACAGGGGCAATCGGCGGGGAGACCCAGTACTTC	CASWTGAIGGETQYF
.	TRBV6-1	TRBJ2-3	few	20	TGTGCCAGCAGTGAAACCCCTCCGGGACTCCTCGACCTCTTGGCAGATACGCAGTATTTT	CASSETPPGLLDLLADTQYF